Listed below are T cell receptor beta chains from one sample, sequenced in a study of T-cell reconstitution after alpha-beta-depleted transplantation in children. TCRdb re-called the PCR reads through MiXCR, storing one row per CDR3 protein. The data show 450,000 to 550,000 distinct CDR3 sequences, around 10% seen once. The source material was PBMCs, mostly from graft donor cells, sampled 180 days after TCRalphabeta/CD19-depleted stem cell transplant. These receptors were taken from a female patient under 10 years old who had a stem cell transplant for aplastic anemia, so the T cells may come from the graft donor. The conserved cysteine and the conserved F or W are not part of the CDR3 here. Each record gives: clone size, V gene, J gene, CDR3 protein. A clone size is listed for some rows: how often the clone was seen (once, few, many), or a class if it is expanded.

.	TRBV28	TRBJ2-1	ASIKAGASYNEQF
.	TRBV4-2	TRBJ1-5	ASSPIRQGGGQPQH
.	TRBV2	TRBJ2-1	ASIGQGKYNEQF
many	TRBV7-2	TRBJ1-6	ASSLDISYNSPLH
.	TRBV6-2/TRBV6-3	TRBJ2-7	ASTELVQGHEQY
.	TRBV19	TRBJ2-4	ASSISAKNSQY
.	TRBV12-3/TRBV12-4	TRBJ2-3	ASSLKPGLAGRDTQY
few	TRBV5-8	TRBJ2-1	ASSPGLAGGVLEQF
few	TRBV12-3/TRBV12-4	TRBJ1-2	ASSLRRQAGGYT
.	TRBV9	TRBJ2-3	ASSPHRASPSTDTQY
.	TRBV11-2	TRBJ2-5	ASSLFALAGPSYETQY
few	TRBV18	TRBJ1-2	ASSPRPFYGYT
.	TRBV12-3/TRBV12-4	TRBJ1-5	ASSLSPGANSNQPQH
.	TRBV20-1	TRBJ2-1	SARGLAATLPYNEQF
.	TRBV27	TRBJ1-5	ASSGGVHQPQH
few	TRBV5-1	TRBJ2-2	ASSPILGISSEGFTGELF
.	TRBV20-1	TRBJ2-5	SAPPRGARGTQY
.	TRBV29-1	TRBJ2-5	SVEPGHQETQY
.	TRBV12-3/TRBV12-4	TRBJ2-3	ASSQGVGADTQY
few	TRBV20-1	TRBJ1-5	SATQGGSNQPQH
few	TRBV6-5	TRBJ2-4	ASSDRGYIQY
.	TRBV11-3	TRBJ1-3	ASSPSGTGNTIY
few	TRBV27	TRBJ2-1	ASRLRPEDRVGNEQF
few	TRBV7-9	TRBJ2-1	ASSWPGRGQDEQF
few	TRBV12-3/TRBV12-4	TRBJ2-3	ASGRRGAPTDTQY
.	TRBV7-2	TRBJ2-7	ASSPTSAGAYEQY
many	TRBV7-9	TRBJ1-6	ASSPGTGVLPLH
many	TRBV28	TRBJ2-7	ASSFVLGLRHEQY
few	TRBV10-3	TRBJ1-2	AISESAGGSDGYT
few	TRBV7-7	TRBJ2-5	ASSPLPGLEETQY
.	TRBV25-1	TRBJ1-6	ASSLGGTGNSPLH
many	TRBV29-1	TRBJ2-3	SVHPDTDTQY
.	TRBV6-2/TRBV6-3	TRBJ2-3	ASSYRGLAADTQY
.	TRBV7-9	TRBJ1-2	ASSFHRTGGYGYT
few	TRBV6-2/TRBV6-3	TRBJ2-7	ASSYDGPRGFCEQY
many	TRBV29-1	TRBJ2-5	SVGLAGGQETQY
many	TRBV18	TRBJ2-3	ASSPDQYSTDTQY
.	TRBV6-1	TRBJ2-5	ASSRTPGQGKETQY
.	TRBV5-5	TRBJ1-2	ASSMGFVLGGDYDYT
few	TRBV28	TRBJ1-5	ASSLGAPGAYSNQPQH
many	TRBV29-1	TRBJ2-1	SVGQAYNEQF
once	TRBV6-1	TRBJ1-5	ASSLVGPGNQPQH
.	TRBV6-6	TRBJ2-5	ASGHLGPKGV
.	TRBV7-2	TRBJ1-1	ASSYGARGTESF
.	TRBV19	TRBJ1-5	ASTDWLSNQPQH
.	TRBV29-1	TRBJ1-1	SAEKDHREGTEAF
many	TRBV5-1	TRBJ2-3	ASSALSTDTQY
few	TRBV20-1	TRBJ1-1	RPSNWDRGQGNTEAF
.	TRBV28	TRBJ2-5	ASRGAGGGQETQY